Detailed here is one T cell receptor (beta chain). Its binding antigen is unknown. Base quality data are lacking; no much larger clone is found one base away. This sample's time point label indicates: about 28 days (+/-7) after the second vaccine dose. Because spike-specific TCR depth and breadth did not differ between the two schedules, AZD1222 recipients who got a second dose at roughly 4 weeks were pooled with those who got a second dose at roughly 12 weeks. The vaccinee samples were drawn from two UK trials, COV001 and COV002, one of which was a single-blind randomized controlled phase 2/3 trial testing AZD1222 (ChAdOx1 nCoV-19) in healthy adults. For TCRbeta chain sequencing, PBMC samples were collected from trial participants at day 0 and at day 28 after the second dose. This sample is part of a study of T cell responses to AZD1222 COVID-19 vaccine (dated by TCRdb to the early 2020s). For the study in its entirety: A total of just over 230 trial participants underwent TCR sequencing, of whom some 210 received two doses of AZD1222 and some 26 received two doses of the MenACWY control vaccine. Trial participants were enrolled by age into 18-55, 56-69 and 70-plus year subgroups, with about 150, 27 and 61 TCR-sequenced participants respectively.

The CDR3 goes from the cysteine to the phenylalanine over 15 residues. Only the CDR3 part of the read is kept: 45 bases, read in frame from the first base. CDR1 and CDR2, looked up from the germline V gene, are MRHNA and SNTAGT. The junction shows trimming of 4 bases on V and 2 bases on J, plus 14 bases between the germline ends. General study outcomes and caveats: The whole spike protein was spanned by vaccine-associated CD4 TCRs, and dominant responses were seen in regions 160-218 and 743-854. Because no samples from the day 14 peak response were available, repertoires could be characterized only after the peak T cell response. A significant rise in spike-specific TCR breadth and depth was observed after two AZD1222 doses relative to day 0 and relative to MenACWY recipients. In the small 56-69-year group, the increase in depth fell short of significance, most likely because of low power. Conclusions about previously exposed vaccinees were limited because only six AZD1222 recipients were SARS-CoV-2 seropositive at baseline. Reportedly, almost half of the unique spike-specific TCRs recognized epitopes lying outside the regions that are mutated in the B.1.351 and B.1.1.7 variants. Participants were mostly white British and included more females than males, and it was suggested by the authors that clonal diversity may have been underestimated.

The CDR3 regions of human TCRbeta chains were analyzed by immunosequencing. Turning to the authors' computational methods: TCRs in the repertoires were matched against a reference library of SARS-CoV-2-specific TCRs that had been generated with the MIRA antigen-specificity platform. Breadth meant the fraction of unique TCRs that were SARS-CoV-2-associated, whereas depth meant the fraction of total T cells that were SARS-CoV-2-associated. Using the MIRA data, every spike-specific TCR was mapped to the spike region that the TCR reacted to and assigned to either a CD4 or a CD8 class. Log10-transformed breadth and depth values were compared by one-way ANOVA with Sidak's multiple comparisons tests. Sourced from immuneACCESS, this table was stored by TCRdb with only in-frame sequences that have V and J called. A share of the clones is absent; for the studies checked, an unresolved V gene accounts for under half, and the remainder has no known explanation. For V, J and clone size, that table is used; D and trimming come from the DNA. The sample yields 110,000 or so clones; more than 75% were counted once. Roughly 3.8% of the sample is held by the ten biggest clonotypes.

The TCR comes from an adult who received the AZD1222 COVID-19 vaccine. The sample was peripheral blood, taken 28 days after the second AZD1222 dose. Recombination joined TRBV6-4 with TRBJ1-1, with the D segment identity uncertain. The bases read TGTGCCAGCAGTGCCGAATACAGCCCCAACACTGAAGCTTTCTTT. Its translation is CASSAEYSPNTEAFF.